This TCR beta chain is drawn from a study of T cells after yellow fever vaccination (dated by TCRdb to the late 2010s). In the study overall: The SMART-Seq v4 Ultra Low Input RNA kit was used to prepare libraries from fractions with low cell numbers. To track T-cell clones before and after primary and booster YFV17D yellow fever vaccination, bulk TCR alpha and beta repertoires were sequenced longitudinally. Two healthy male donors, one aged 18 to 29 and one aged 30 to 39 years, were included in the cohort. Bulk PBMC replicates and cell subsets were isolated from blood drawn at multiple timepoints before and after both primary and secondary immunization. The research as a whole found: Because abundant contaminating clonotypes from the bulk population could be contained in FACS-sorted repertoires, computational filtering was required. After the booster, most clones that had expanded after primary vaccination were detected again (about 97% of CD4 and more than 85% of CD8), suggesting broad maintenance of memory. The secondary T-cell response was found to be weaker but faster than the primary response, with a peak reached on day 5 rather than on day 15. A small fraction of clonotypes showed up in both the CD4 and CD8 compartments, probably as a result of convergent recombination. Because only a couple of donors were included in the study, the extent to which the findings can be generalized is limited.

This clonotype was observed many times. Its antigen is not yet known. No qualities accompany the bases; no much larger clone lies one base away. Trimmed from V: 3 bases; trimmed from J: 4 bases; junction bases lacking a gene match: 4. As encoded in the germline V gene, CDR1 is MGHDK while CDR2 is SYGVNS. Inclusive of the bounding cysteine and phenylalanine, the CDR3 is 14 residues long. Only CDR3 DNA remains: 42 bases, in frame from the first base. Synthesis of TCR cDNA relied on 5'RACE template switching, a step that introduced a universal primer site along with unique molecular identifiers. Priming for cDNA synthesis came from both the TCR alpha and TCR beta constant segments. Libraries were amplified in two PCR steps, with sample barcodes and sequencing adapters added in the second step. Sequencing of the libraries was done on either Illumina HiSeq 2500 (2x100 bp) or NovaSeq (2x150 bp). The original pipeline was this. Demultiplexing of reads and collapsing into UMI consensus sequences were performed with MIGEC, and V(D)J alignment was carried out with MiXCR. Vaccine-responding clonotypes were identified with edgeR using replicate PBMC samples, with FDR below 0.01 and a log2 fold change above 5 up to day 15 being required. Bulk clonotypes were assigned CD4 or CD8 identity according to which sequenced CD4 or CD8 repertoire held them at higher abundance. TCRdb reanalyzed the raw reads on its own, using fastp at Q25 for trimming and MiXCR for clone calling, and kept in-frame beta chains. CDR3 protein sequences are deduplicated, and each keeps its most common genes and DNA. V and J calls and clone size were set by TCRdb, not the authors. In this sample the table shows some 110,000 distinct CDR3 sequences, approximately 8.4% of which occur a single time. The ten biggest clones cover less than 30% of the sample.

The treatment or condition label on this specimen signifies: live attenuated yellow fever vaccine strain. PBMCs were isolated from peripheral blood using a standard Ficoll-Paque protocol. Dynabeads CD4 and CD8 positive selection kits were used to isolate CD4 and CD8 T-cell fractions. TriZol was used to extract RNA from bulk PBMCs, from CD4 and CD8 fractions, and from dextramer-positive and dextramer-negative fractions. The sample was CD8+ T cells sorted from PBMCs, taken 45 days after the yellow fever booster vaccination. Recombination joined TRBV25-1 with TRBJ2-7; the junction holds 9 bases that match TRBD1. The TCR sequence derives from a man aged 25-45 years who received the YFV17D yellow fever vaccine. For the CDR3, the sequence is CASSDPGTGYEQYF. The sequenced DNA: TGTGCCAGCAGTGATCCTGGGACAGGGTACGAGCAGTACTTC.